This T cell receptor beta chain was found in a study of OX40 agonist ivuxolimab in advanced cancers. Background on the study: Dose-escalation patients had hepatocellular carcinoma, melanoma, renal cell or head and neck cancer. General observations from the study: On average, CD8+ T cells had more expanded clones than CD4+.

Collection of blood occurred at baseline, at cycle 4 day 1, and at cycle 7 day 1. Note on this clone: Its antigen is as yet unknown.

Clones were sequenced by immunoSEQ multiplex PCR, and TCRdb holds only the in-frame ones, with some missing. Of around 76,000 clones in the sample, just under 85% were seen once. From germline, CDR1 is WSHSY and CDR2 SAAADI. The CDR3 is made up of 18 amino acids. Trimming removed 3 bases at V and 2 bases at J, with 21 bases between. The V gene is TRBV10-2, the J gene TRBJ2-3; a possible D gene is TRBD2 (6 bases). The receptor comes from an adult with an advanced solid tumor such as melanoma, head and neck, liver or kidney cancer. Here the sequenced sample was CD4+ or CD8+ T cells sorted from blood, taken in a trial of the OX40 agonist ivuxolimab. CDR3 protein: CASSEGGLGRGHTDTQYF. The CDR3 bases are TGCGCCAGCAGTGAAGGAGGACTGGGGCGGGGTCACACAGATACGCAGTATTTT.